The T cell receptor beta chain described here comes from a study of monozygotic twins with inflammatory bowel disease. General observations from the study: IBD patients share fewer clonotypes with other people than healthy twins do, especially with disease activity. Diversity of TCRbeta measured by inverse Simpson was lower in IBD patients than in healthy co-twins.

Generation of cDNA took place in eight separate reactions per sample. From the 5' RACE reads, TCRdb lists one entry per CDR3 protein and no DNA. The sample yields under 350,000 distinct CDR3 sequences, of which the top ten take up approximately 5.4%. As for this clonotype: Its antigen is unidentified.

CDR3 length equals 15 residues. Germline values: CDR1 LGHNA, CDR2 YSLEER. The clonotype comes from a human donor with ulcerative colitis or Crohn's disease, or a healthy co-twin of an affected twin (not recorded which). Source material: blood. The rearrangement links TRBV4-3 to TRBJ2-2; TCRdb names TRBD1, which stays unverified in the absence of DNA. CDR3: CASSQEDKNTGELFF.